The 8 T cell receptor beta chains presented below share a single source sample, sequenced in a study of shared clonotypes between healthy human individuals. Assay used: immunoSEQ multiplex PCR; TCRdb lists only in-frame clones, some missing. Here the sample spans some 320,000 clones, around 90% being singletons. Sequences were obtained from memory CD8+ T cells sorted from blood. This sample's subset: CD45RO+ cells pooled with CCR7-negative TemRA cells. The receptors originated from a man aged 18 to 29 in good health.

V usage is TRBV28 and J usage is TRBJ1-5; a weak D match, TRBD1 (5 bases). The CDR3 covers 14 residues. Trimming left V 1 base short and J 6 bases short, with 10 bases between. Germline V gene lookup returns CDR1 MDHEN and CDR2 SYDVKM. The CDR3 loop is CASSLFRDSQPQHF. The CDR3 bases are TGTGCCAGCAGTTTATTCAGGGACTCTCAGCCCCAGCATTTT.

The chain carries TRBV9 and TRBJ2-7; perhaps TRBD2 as D (6 bases). In germline, CDR1 is SGDLS, CDR2 YYNGEE. The CDR3 is 14 amino acids. V lost 2 bases, J lost 2 bases, and 11 bases lay in between. This chain's CDR3 is CASSVGDSTYEQYF. In DNA, the CDR3 is TGTGCCAGCAGCGTGGGGGACTCCACCTACGAGCAGTACTTC.

The gene calls are TRBV19 and TRBJ2-2, with D hard to call. V was trimmed by 10 bases and J by 2 bases, leaving 11 bases between them. The germline V gene encodes CDR1 LNHDA and CDR2 SQIVND (reference sequence). The CDR3 totals 13 residues. CDR3 amino acids: CATAVTNTGELFF. The CDR3 DNA sequence: TGTGCCACAGCAGTGACTAACACCGGGGAGCTGTTTTTT.

In this sample, this clone turned up a few times. The gene calls are TRBV11-3 and TRBJ1-2; tentative D call: TRBD1 (5 bases). The CDR3 runs 15 residues. Germline CDR1 is SGHNT and CDR2 is YENEEA. V shed 5 bases and J shed 4 bases, with 17 bases lying between them. The CDR3 here is CASSTTTGGTYGYTF. The CDR3 nucleotides are TGTGCCAGCAGCACCACCACCGGGGGAACCTATGGCTACACCTTC.

Here the CDR3 reads CASSPPLSGDPGNTIYF. For the CDR3, the DNA is TGTGCCAGCAGCCCCCCTTTGTCGGGGGACCCTGGAAACACCATATATTTT. This rearrangement joins TRBV7-9 to TRBJ1-3, with D perhaps TRBD1 (5 bases). This CDR3 spans 17 amino acids. In germline, CDR1 is SEHNR, CDR2 FQNEAQ (reference sequence). Trimming pared 5 bases from V and 2 bases from J, leaving 19 bases between.

The CDR3 DNA follows: TGTGCCAGCAGACAAACGACCCCAGGGGTCTACGAGCAGTACTTC. Translation gives CASRQTTPGVYEQYF. V usage is TRBV6-5 and J usage is TRBJ2-7, with D perhaps matching TRBD1 (6 bases). There are 15 residues in the CDR3. Germline CDR1 is MNHEY and CDR2 is SVGAGI. Trimming shortened V by 6 bases and J by 3 bases, and 18 bases separated the two germline ends.

The rearrangement links TRBV14 to TRBJ1-1; D is unresolved. V was trimmed by 4 bases and J by 1 base, leaving 13 bases between them. Germline CDR1 and CDR2: SGHDN and FVKESK. There are 15 residues in the CDR3. The CDR3 nucleotides are TGTGCCAGCAGCCCCCTCTCGAGGAGGAACACTGAAGCTTTCTTT. Its translation is CASSPLSRRNTEAFF.

V gene TRBV7-8 combines with J gene TRBJ2-7; the D is unclear. The CDR3 covers 14 residues. V was shortened by 4 bases and J by 3 bases, with 13 bases between the two germline ends. Germline V gene sequence: CDR1 SGHVS, CDR2 FQNEAQ. CDR3 protein: CASSYRPRSYEQYF. In DNA, the CDR3 is TGTGCCAGCAGCTACCGTCCGCGGAGCTACGAGCAGTACTTC. Supplemented by reference TRBV7-8 and TRBJ2-7, the full variable domain reads GAGVSQSPRYKVAKRGQDVALRCDPISGHVSLFWYQQALGQGPEFLTYFQNEAQLDKSGLPSDRFFAERPEGSVSTLKIQRTQQEDSAVYLCASSYRPRSYEQYFGPGTRLTVT.